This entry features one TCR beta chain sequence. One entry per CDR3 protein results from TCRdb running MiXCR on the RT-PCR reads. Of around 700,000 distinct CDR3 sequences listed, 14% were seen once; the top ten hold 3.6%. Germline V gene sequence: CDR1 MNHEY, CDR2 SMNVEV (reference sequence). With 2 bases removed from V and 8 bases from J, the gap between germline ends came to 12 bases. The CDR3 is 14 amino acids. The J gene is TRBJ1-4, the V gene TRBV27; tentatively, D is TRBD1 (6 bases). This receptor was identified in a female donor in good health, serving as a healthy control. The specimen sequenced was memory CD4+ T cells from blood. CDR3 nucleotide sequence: TGTGCCAGCAGTTTAGTCAGGGGTCGGGAAAAACTGTTTTTT. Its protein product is CASSLVRGREKLFF. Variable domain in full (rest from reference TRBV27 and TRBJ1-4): EAQVTQNPRYLITVTGKKLTVTCSQNMNHEYMSWYRQDPGLGLRQIYYSMNVEVTDKGDVPEGYKVSRKEKRNFPLILESPSPNQTSLYFCASSLVRGREKLFFGSGTQLSVL.